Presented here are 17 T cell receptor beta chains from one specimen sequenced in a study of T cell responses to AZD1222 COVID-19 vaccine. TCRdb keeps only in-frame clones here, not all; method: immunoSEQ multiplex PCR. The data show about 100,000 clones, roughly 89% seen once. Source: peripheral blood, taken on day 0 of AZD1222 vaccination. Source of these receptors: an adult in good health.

The DNA for the CDR3 is TGTGCCAGCAGTTACCCGGCCCGCCGCAACACCATATATTTT. Residues: CASSYPARRNTIYF. The chain carries TRBV6-2 or TRBV6-3 and TRBJ1-3; D gene uncertain. The CDR3 loop spans 14 amino acids. V lost 2 bases and J lost 7, with 12 bases in between. Germline V CDR1 and CDR2: MNHEY, SVGEGT.

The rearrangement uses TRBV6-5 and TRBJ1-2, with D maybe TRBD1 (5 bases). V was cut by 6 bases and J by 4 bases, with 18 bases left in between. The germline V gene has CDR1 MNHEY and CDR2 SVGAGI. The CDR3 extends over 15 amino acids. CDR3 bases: TGTGCCAGCAGCCAGGGACGGGGATCTACCTATGGCTACACCTTC. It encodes CASSQGRGSTYGYTF.

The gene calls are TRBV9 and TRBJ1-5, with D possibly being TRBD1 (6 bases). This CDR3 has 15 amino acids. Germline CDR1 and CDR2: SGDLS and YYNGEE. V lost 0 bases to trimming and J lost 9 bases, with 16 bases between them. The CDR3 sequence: CASSVGEGTKGPQHF. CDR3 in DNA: TGTGCCAGCAGCGTAGGGGAGGGGACAAAAGGGCCCCAGCATTTT.

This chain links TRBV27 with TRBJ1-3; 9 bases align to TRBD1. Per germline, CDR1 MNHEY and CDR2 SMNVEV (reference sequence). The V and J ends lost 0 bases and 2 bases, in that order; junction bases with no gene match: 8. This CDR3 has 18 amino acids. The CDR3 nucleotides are TGTGCCAGCAGTTTATCCGCTCAACAGGGGGCAGCTGGAAACACCATATATTTT. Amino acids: CASSLSAQQGAAGNTIYF.

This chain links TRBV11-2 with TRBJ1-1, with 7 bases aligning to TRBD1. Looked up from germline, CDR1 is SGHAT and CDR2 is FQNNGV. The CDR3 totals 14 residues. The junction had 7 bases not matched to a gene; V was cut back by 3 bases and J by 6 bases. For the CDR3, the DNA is TGTGCCAGCAGCTTCCAGAGGGGGCTGGCTGAAGCTTTCTTT. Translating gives CASSFQRGLAEAFF.

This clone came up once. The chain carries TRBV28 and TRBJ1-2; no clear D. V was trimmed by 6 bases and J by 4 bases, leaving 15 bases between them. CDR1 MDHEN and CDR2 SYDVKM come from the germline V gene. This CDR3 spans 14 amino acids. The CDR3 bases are TGTGCCAGCAGGCTCCCTGGCAGGTTCTATGGCTACACCTTC. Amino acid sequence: CASRLPGRFYGYTF.

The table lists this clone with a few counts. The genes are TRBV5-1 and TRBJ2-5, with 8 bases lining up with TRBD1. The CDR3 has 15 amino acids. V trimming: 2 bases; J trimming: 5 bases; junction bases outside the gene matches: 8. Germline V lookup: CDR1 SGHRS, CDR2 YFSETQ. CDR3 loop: CASSFRQGTGETQYF. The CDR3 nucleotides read TGCGCCAGCAGCTTTCGACAGGGGACGGGGGAGACCCAGTACTTC.

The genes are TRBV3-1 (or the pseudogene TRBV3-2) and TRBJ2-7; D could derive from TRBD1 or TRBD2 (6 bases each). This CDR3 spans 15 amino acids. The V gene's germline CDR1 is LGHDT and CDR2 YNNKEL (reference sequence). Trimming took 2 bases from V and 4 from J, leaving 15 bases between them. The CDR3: CASSQSPGAYYEQYF. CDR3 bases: TGTGCCAGCAGCCAAAGTCCGGGGGCCTATTACGAGCAGTACTTC.

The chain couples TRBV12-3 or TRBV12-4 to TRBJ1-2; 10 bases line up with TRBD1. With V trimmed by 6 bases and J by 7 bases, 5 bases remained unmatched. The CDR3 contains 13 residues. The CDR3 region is CASSRDRGSGYTF. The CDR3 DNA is TGTGCCAGCAGCCGGGACAGGGGCTCTGGCTACACCTTC.

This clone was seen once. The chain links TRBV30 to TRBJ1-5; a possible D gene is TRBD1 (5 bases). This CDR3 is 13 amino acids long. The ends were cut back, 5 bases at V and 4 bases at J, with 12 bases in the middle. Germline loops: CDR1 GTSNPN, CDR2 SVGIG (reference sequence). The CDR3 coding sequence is TGTGCCTGGGGTAGCCAGGGAAATCAGCCCCAGCATTTT. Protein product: CAWGSQGNQPQHF.

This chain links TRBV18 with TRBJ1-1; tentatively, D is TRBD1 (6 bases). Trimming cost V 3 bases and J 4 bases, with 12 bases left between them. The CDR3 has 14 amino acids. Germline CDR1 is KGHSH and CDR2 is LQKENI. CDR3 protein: CASSPSTGGTEAFF. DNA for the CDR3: TGTGCCAGCTCACCCTCGACAGGCGGCACTGAAGCTTTCTTT.

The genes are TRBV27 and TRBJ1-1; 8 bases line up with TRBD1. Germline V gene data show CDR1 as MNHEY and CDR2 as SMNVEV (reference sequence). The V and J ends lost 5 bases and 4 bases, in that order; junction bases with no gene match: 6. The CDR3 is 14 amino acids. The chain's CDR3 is CASSPGGAVTEAFF. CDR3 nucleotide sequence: TGTGCCAGCAGTCCAGGGGGCGCAGTCACTGAAGCTTTCTTT.

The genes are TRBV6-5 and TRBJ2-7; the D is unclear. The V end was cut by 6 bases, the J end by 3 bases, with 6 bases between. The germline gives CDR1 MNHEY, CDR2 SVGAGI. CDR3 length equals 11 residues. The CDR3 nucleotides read TGTGCCAGCAGCCAGTACTACGAGCAGTACTTC. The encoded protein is CASSQYYEQYF.

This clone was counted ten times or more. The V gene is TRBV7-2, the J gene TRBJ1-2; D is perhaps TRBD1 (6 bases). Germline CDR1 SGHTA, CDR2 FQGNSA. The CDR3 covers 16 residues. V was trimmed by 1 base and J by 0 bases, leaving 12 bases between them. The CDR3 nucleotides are TGTGCCAGCAGCTTAGTGCGGACAGATACTAACTATGGCTACACCTTC. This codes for CASSLVRTDTNYGYTF. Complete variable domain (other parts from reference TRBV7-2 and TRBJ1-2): GAGVSQSPSNKVTEKGKDVELRCDPISGHTALYWYRQSLGQGLEFLIYFQGNSAPDKSGLPSDRFSAERTGGSVSTLTIQRTQQEDSAVYLCASSLVRTDTNYGYTFGSGTRLTVV.

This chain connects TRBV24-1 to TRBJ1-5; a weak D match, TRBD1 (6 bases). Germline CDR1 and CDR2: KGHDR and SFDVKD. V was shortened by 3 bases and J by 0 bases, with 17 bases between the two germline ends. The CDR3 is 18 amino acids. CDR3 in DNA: TGTGCCACCAGTGATGGAACCGGGACACTACTTAGCAATCAGCCCCAGCATTTT. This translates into CATSDGTGTLLSNQPQHF.

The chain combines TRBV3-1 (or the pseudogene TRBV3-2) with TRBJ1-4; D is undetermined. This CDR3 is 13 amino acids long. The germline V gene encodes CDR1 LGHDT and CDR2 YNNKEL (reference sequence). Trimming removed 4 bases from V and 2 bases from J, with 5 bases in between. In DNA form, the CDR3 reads TGTGCCAGCAGCCCCAGGACTAATGAAAAACTGTTTTTT. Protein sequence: CASSPRTNEKLFF.

The CDR3, as DNA: TGTGCCAGCAGCTTTTCAGCGAACACCGGGGAGCTGTTTTTT. Translating gives CASSFSANTGELFF. The chain is built from TRBV7-3 and TRBJ2-2, with D unresolved. Trimming stripped 3 bases from V and 0 bases from J, with 5 bases between. Germline CDR1 SGHTA, CDR2 FQGTGA. There are 14 residues in the CDR3. Full variable domain (remainder filled in from reference TRBV7-3 and TRBJ2-2): GAGVSQTPSNKVTEKGKYVELRCDPISGHTALYWYRQSLGQGPEFLIYFQGTGAADDSGLPNDRFFAVRPEGSVSTLKIQRTERGDSAVYLCASSFSANTGELFFGEGSRLTVL.